The 23 T cell receptor beta chains presented below share a single source sample, sequenced in a study of metastatic and nonmetastatic thyroid tumors. TCRdb re-clonotyped the PCR reads through MiXCR. The sample has about 10,000 clones; approximately 33% are singletons. Thyroid surgery was preceded by no treatment in any patient. Sequencing used adjacent normal tissue. These receptors originate from a female donor with papillary thyroid cancer or a benign thyroid nodule (not recorded which). Some clones in this sample may be carry-over from other donors' samples.

This clone was picked up a small number of times. The genes are TRBV19 and TRBJ1-1; no definite D call. CDR3 size: 11 residues. Trimming took 8 bases from V and 1 from J, leaving 5 bases between them. Germline V gene sequence: CDR1 LNHDA, CDR2 SQIVND (reference sequence). CDR3 nucleotides: TGTGCCAGTTCCACGAACACTGAAGCTTTCTTT. Its protein product is CASSTNTEAFF.

This clone has more than one count but fewer than ten. V is TRBV30 and J is TRBJ1-1; 8 bases are a match to TRBD1. CDR3 length: 14 amino acids. J gave up 1 base and V 3 bases, and 4 bases lay outside the gene matches. Germline lookup yields CDR1 GTSNPN and CDR2 SVGIG (reference sequence). The CDR3 loop is CAWRRTGRNTEAFF. Written as DNA, the CDR3 is TGTGCCTGGAGGAGGACAGGGAGGAACACTGAAGCTTTCTTT.

Points on this clone: The junction departs from the called germline gene at one end, perhaps through a read error. V usage is TRBV20-1 and J usage is TRBJ2-7, with 7 bases that match TRBD1. Per the germline V gene, CDR1 is DFQATT and CDR2 is SNEGSKA (reference sequence). The CDR3 length is 15 residues. CDR3 bases: TGCAGTGCTGAATCCCGGTACAGGGGTAAGTACGGGCAGTACTTC. Translating it yields CSAESRYRGKYGQYF.

By its share, this clone is medium-sized (0.01 to 0.1%). The chain couples TRBV30 to TRBJ2-3; D possibly corresponds to TRBD1 (5 bases). Germline loops: CDR1 GTSNPN, CDR2 SVGIG (reference sequence). The CDR3 covers 14 residues. Trimming removed 2 bases at V and 6 bases at J, with 15 bases between. CDR3: CAWSRGQETDTQYF. The DNA of the CDR3 is TGTGCCTGGAGTCGAGGACAAGAGACTGATACGCAGTATTTT.

This clone was detected only once. The V and J genes are TRBV11-2 and TRBJ2-3, with TRBD2 as a possible D gene (5 bases). CDR3 length: 16 residues. The germline V gene encodes CDR1 SGHAT and CDR2 FQNNGV. V was cut by 0 bases and J by 2 bases, with 12 bases left in between. The CDR3 spells CASSLDLARFTDTQYF. CDR3 bases: TGTGCCAGCAGCTTAGATCTAGCCCGTTTCACAGATACGCAGTATTTT. Looking up the rest from reference TRBV11-2 and TRBJ2-3 gives the full variable domain: EAGVAQSPRYKIIEKRQSVAFWCNPISGHATLYWYQQILGQGPKLLIQFQNNGVVDDSQLPKDRFSAERLKGVDSTLKIQPAKLEDSAVYLCASSLDLARFTDTQYFGPGTRLTVL.

The chain couples TRBV11-2 to TRBJ1-4; 11 bases agree with TRBD1. The CDR3 runs to 14 residues. CDR1 and CDR2 (germline): SGHAT, FQNNGV. The V segment lost 6 bases and the J segment 8 bases; nucleotides outside the gene matches: 5. The CDR3 region is CASRQGQGEEKLFF. CDR3 bases: TGTGCCAGCAGGCAGGGACAGGGGGAGGAAAAACTGTTTTTT.

The chain has TRBV7-2 and TRBJ2-7, with D uncertain. Trimming took 5 bases from V and 9 from J, leaving 17 bases between them. The germline V gene has CDR1 SGHTA and CDR2 FQGNSA. CDR3 length equals 13 residues. CDR3 sequence: CASSAPSSKVQYF. In DNA, the CDR3 is TGTGCCAGCAGCGCTCCCTCCAGTAAGGTGCAGTACTTC.

The chain joins TRBV5-1 to TRBJ2-3, with D maybe TRBD1 (5 bases). Germline lookup yields CDR1 SGHRS and CDR2 YFSETQ. V lost 6 bases and J lost 2, with 19 bases in between. This CDR3 region has 16 residues. CDR3 region: CASIFSRVLYTDTQYF. DNA of the CDR3: TGCGCCAGCATTTTTAGCAGGGTGTTATACACAGATACGCAGTATTTT. The variable domain in full, with the rest retrieved from reference TRBV5-1 and TRBJ2-3, is KAGVTQTPRYLIKTRGQQVTLSCSPISGHRSVSWYQQTPGQGLQFLFEYFSETQRNKGNFPGRFSGRQFSNSRSEMNVSTLELGDSALYLCASIFSRVLYTDTQYFGPGTRLTVL.

The chain is built from TRBV2 and TRBJ2-1, with TRBD1 matching over 8 bases. The J segment lost 14 bases and the V segment lost 8 bases, leaving 17 bases of the junction unmatched. This CDR3 has 14 amino acids. Germline V gene sequence: CDR1 SNHLY, CDR2 FYNNEI. The CDR3, as DNA: TGTGCCAGCCGCAAACAACAGGGGGACGGTGACAAGTTCTTC. Amino acid sequence: CASRKQQGDGDKFF.

Remarks on this clone: An end of the junction differs from the germline gene, which may be a read error. The chain joins TRBV11-2 to TRBJ2-1; D perhaps matches TRBD2 (5 bases). The CDR3 has 12 amino acids. Germline V gene data show CDR1 as SGHAT and CDR2 as FQNNGV. This chain's CDR3 is CASSWTGNEKFF. Here the CDR3 DNA reads TGTGCCAGCAGCTGGACGGGGAATGAGAAGTTCTTC.

This chain uses TRBV20-1 with TRBJ2-7; 8 bases agree with TRBD2. The CDR3 covers 14 residues. V shed 0 bases and J 4 bases; nucleotides not matched to a gene: 5. The V gene's germline CDR1 is DFQATT and CDR2 SNEGSKA (reference sequence). CDR3 sequence reads: CSARDPGLGYEQYF. CDR3 sequence (DNA): TGCAGTGCTAGAGATCCGGGACTAGGGTACGAGCAGTACTTC.

This clone was detected only a few times. V and J are TRBV6-1 and TRBJ2-7; TRBD1 aligns across 9 bases. Germline lookup yields CDR1 MNHNS and CDR2 SASEGT. J was trimmed by 3 bases and V by 5 bases; bases with no gene match: 8. This CDR3 contains 15 residues. The CDR3 spells CASSRTGTGNYEQYF. DNA of the CDR3: TGTGCCAGCAGTCGCACCGGGACAGGGAACTACGAGCAGTACTTC.

This clone was picked up a small number of times. In DNA form, the CDR3 reads TGTGCCAGCAGAGGTAGCGGGATGTCAGATACGCAGTATTTT. Translating gives CASRGSGMSDTQYF. This chain uses TRBV2 with TRBJ2-3; 8 nucleotides agree with TRBD2. J was trimmed by 4 bases and V by 6 bases; bases with no gene match: 6. Germline V gives CDR1 SNHLY, CDR2 FYNNEI. The CDR3 loop spans 14 amino acids.

By share of the sample, this clone is medium-sized (0.01 to 0.1%). The chain links TRBV20-1 to TRBJ1-2; weak D call: TRBD1 (5 bases). CDR1 is DFQATT, CDR2 SNEGSKA, per germline (reference sequence). V was trimmed by 3 bases and J by 1 base, leaving 12 bases between them. The length of the CDR3 is 14 residues. The CDR3 region has the DNA TGCAGTGCTAGTAATCGACAGAGTAACTATGGCTACACCTTC. Residues: CSASNRQSNYGYTF.

The chain combines TRBV12-3 or TRBV12-4 with TRBJ1-2, with D possibly matching TRBD1 (5 bases). Trimming pared 5 bases from V and 0 bases from J, leaving 16 bases between. This CDR3 has 16 residues. Here the CDR3 DNA reads TGTGCCAGCAGTGAATTGGGGCTGGGGTCTAACTATGGCTACACCTTC. This translates into CASSELGLGSNYGYTF.

The chain recombines TRBV6-1 with TRBJ1-4, with D hard to call. CDR1 MNHNS and CDR2 SASEGT come from the germline V gene. The CDR3 sequence is 15 residues long. V was pared by 6 bases and J by 8 bases, with 19 bases between. The CDR3 DNA follows: TGTGCCAGCAGCTTAGCGTATGGGGTAGGCGAAAAACTGTTTTTT. Translated: CASSLAYGVGEKLFF.

With respect to this clone: Because it lacks the conserved phenylalanine or tryptophan at the end, this CDR3 is likely a read error. The chain carries TRBV5-4 and TRBJ1-1; D perhaps matches TRBD1 (5 bases). Germline V gene lookup returns CDR1 SGHNT and CDR2 YYREEE (reference sequence). This CDR3 contains 16 residues. Trimming cost V 5 bases and J 1 base, with 18 bases left between them. The CDR3 here is CASRLLVGQGNTEAFS. In DNA, the CDR3 is TGTGCCAGCAGATTGCTAGTTGGCCAGGGGAACACTGAAGCTTTCTCT.

The gene calls are TRBV19 and TRBJ2-7, with D perhaps assigned TRBD1 or TRBD2 (5 bases each). CDR1 and CDR2 (germline): LNHDA, SQIVND (reference sequence). V gave up 7 bases and J gave up 6 bases, with 13 bases separating them. The CDR3 has 12 amino acids. As DNA, the CDR3 is TGTGCCAGTATGGGGGATTTCTCCGAGCAGTACTTC. This sequence encodes CASMGDFSEQYF.

Within the sample, this clone is medium-sized. Its ends do not fully match the called genes, so a read error is possible. In DNA, the CDR3 is TGCAGCGTTCCCACCTCCTCCAATGAGCAGTTCTTC. Its protein is CSVPTSSNEQFF. V gene TRBV29-1 combines with J gene TRBJ2-1; no clear D gene. CDR3 size: 12 residues. Germline loops: CDR1 SQVTM, CDR2 ANQGSEA.

This clone was observed a handful of times. The chain joins TRBV24-1 to TRBJ2-7; 11 bases map to TRBD1. V shed 7 bases and J 1 base; nucleotides not matched to a gene: 5. Germline CDR1 is KGHDR and CDR2 is SFDVKD. The CDR3 is 15 residues long. DNA of the CDR3: TGTGCCACCAGCCCTGGACAGGGGGCGTCCTACGAGCAGTACTTC. Translation gives CATSPGQGASYEQYF.

This clone turned up a few times. The CDR3 protein is CASSQGTSGSIDTQYF. CDR3 nucleotide sequence: TGTGCCAGCAGCCAAGGGACTAGCGGGAGTATAGATACGCAGTATTTT. The rearrangement uses TRBV6-2 or TRBV6-3 and TRBJ2-3; 14 bases are shared with TRBD2. The CDR3 length is 16 residues. Germline CDR1 and CDR2: MNHEY and SVGEGT. V shed 6 bases, J shed 5 bases, and the junction held 7 bases outside the gene matches.

This clone has just one count. The chain recombines TRBV5-1 with TRBJ2-3, with 8 positions matching TRBD2. J lost 1 base, V lost 5 bases, and 9 bases had no gene match. Germline V gene data show CDR1 as SGHRS and CDR2 as YFSETQ. The CDR3 is 16 amino acids. The DNA for the CDR3 is TGCGCCAGCAGACGGGAGGGGGGGAGAGGCACAGATACGCAGTATTTT. Translated: CASRREGGRGTDTQYF.

The chain couples TRBV3-1 to TRBJ2-7; the D is unclear. The germline V gene encodes CDR1 LGHDT and CDR2 YNNKEL (reference sequence). The CDR3 is made up of 12 amino acids. Trimming cost V 3 bases and J 2 bases, with 5 bases left between them. The CDR3 region has the DNA TGTGCCAGCAGCCAGGTTACCTACGAGCAGTACTTC. Encoded protein: CASSQVTYEQYF.